The 4 T cell receptor beta chains below all came from one sample that was sequenced in a study of shared T cell receptors in the human thymus. This table comes from immunoSEQ multiplex PCR, and its TCRdb copy is limited to in-frame clones, with some not included. Of 700,000 or so clones detected, 70% to 90% appear once; the ten largest clones hold over 0.008%. The same data also contributed to another study, on human thymus T cells.

The sequenced sample consisted of thymocytes. These receptor sequences come from a girl under three years old with a congenital heart defect.

The chain employs TRBV27 and TRBJ1-1, with 10 positions matching TRBD1. The CDR3 extends over 13 amino acids. Looked up from germline, CDR1 is MNHEY and CDR2 is SMNVEV (reference sequence). J was trimmed by 6 bases and V by 4 bases; bases with no gene match: 2. Here the CDR3 DNA reads TGTGCCAGCAGTTCCGGGACAGGGGCTGAAGCTTTCTTT. It specifies CASSSGTGAEAFF.

This chain connects TRBV7-8 to TRBJ1-3; the match to TRBD1 covers 7 bases. The V and J ends lost 3 bases and 4 bases, in that order; junction bases with no gene match: 3. CDR1 is SGHVS, CDR2 FQNEAQ, per germline. The CDR3 spans 14 residues. The CDR3 sequence is CASSFDRVGNTIYF. The CDR3 DNA sequence: TGTGCCAGCAGCTTTGACAGGGTCGGAAACACCATATATTTT.

The chain has TRBV6-1 and TRBJ2-1; TRBD1 matches 10 bases. The V and J ends lost 11 bases and 5 bases, in that order; junction bases with no gene match: 12. Germline CDR1 is MNHNS and CDR2 is SASEGT. The CDR3 runs to 15 residues. CDR3 amino acids: CAGTGVAGTNNEQFF. CDR3 coding DNA: TGTGCCGGGACAGGGGTTGCGGGGACGAACAATGAGCAGTTCTTC.

The CDR3 nucleotides are TGTGCCAGCAGTCCCCGAGGGCGGAGGCACCAAGACACAGATACGCAGTATTTT. Translation gives CASSPRGRRHQDTDTQYF. This chain uses TRBV2 with TRBJ2-3; D may be TRBD2 (5 bases). With 5 bases removed from V and 2 bases from J, the gap between germline ends came to 23 bases. The CDR3 totals 18 residues. Germline V gene data show CDR1 as SNHLY and CDR2 as FYNNEI.